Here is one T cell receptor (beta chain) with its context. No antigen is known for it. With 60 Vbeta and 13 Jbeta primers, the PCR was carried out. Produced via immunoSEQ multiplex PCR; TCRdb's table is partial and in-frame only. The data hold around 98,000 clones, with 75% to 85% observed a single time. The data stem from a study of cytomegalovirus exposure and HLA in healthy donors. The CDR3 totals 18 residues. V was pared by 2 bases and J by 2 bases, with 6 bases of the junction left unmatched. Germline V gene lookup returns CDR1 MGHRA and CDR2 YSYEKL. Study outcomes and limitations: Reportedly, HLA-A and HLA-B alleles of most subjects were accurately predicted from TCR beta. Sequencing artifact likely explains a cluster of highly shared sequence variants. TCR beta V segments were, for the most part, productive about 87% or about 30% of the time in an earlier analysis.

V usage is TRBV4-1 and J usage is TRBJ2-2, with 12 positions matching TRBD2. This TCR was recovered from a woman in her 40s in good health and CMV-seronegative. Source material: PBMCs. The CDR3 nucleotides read TGCGCCAGCAGCCAACAGACTAGCGGGGGACCAAACACCGGGGAGCTGTTTTTT. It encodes CASSQQTSGGPNTGELFF.